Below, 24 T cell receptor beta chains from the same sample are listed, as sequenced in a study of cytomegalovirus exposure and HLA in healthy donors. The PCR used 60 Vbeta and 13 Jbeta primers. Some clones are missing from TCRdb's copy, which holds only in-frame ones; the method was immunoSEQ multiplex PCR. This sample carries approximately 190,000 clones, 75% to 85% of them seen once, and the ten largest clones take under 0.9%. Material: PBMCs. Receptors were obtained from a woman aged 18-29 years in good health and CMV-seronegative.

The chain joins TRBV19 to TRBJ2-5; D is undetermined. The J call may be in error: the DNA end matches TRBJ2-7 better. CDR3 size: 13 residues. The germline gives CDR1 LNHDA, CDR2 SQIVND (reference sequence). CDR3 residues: CASSIGTSYEQYF. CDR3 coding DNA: TGTGCCAGTAGTATAGGCACCTCCTACGAGCAGTACTTC.

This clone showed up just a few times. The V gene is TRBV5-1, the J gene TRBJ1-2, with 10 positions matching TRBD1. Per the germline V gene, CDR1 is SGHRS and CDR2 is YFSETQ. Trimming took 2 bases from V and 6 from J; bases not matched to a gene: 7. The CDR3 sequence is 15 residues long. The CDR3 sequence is CASSFQTGGINGYTF. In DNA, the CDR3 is TGCGCCAGCAGCTTCCAGACAGGGGGCATAAATGGCTACACCTTC. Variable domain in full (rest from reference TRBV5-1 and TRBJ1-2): KAGVTQTPRYLIKTRGQQVTLSCSPISGHRSVSWYQQTPGQGLQFLFEYFSETQRNKGNFPGRFSGRQFSNSRSEMNVSTLELGDSALYLCASSFQTGGINGYTFGSGTRLTVV.

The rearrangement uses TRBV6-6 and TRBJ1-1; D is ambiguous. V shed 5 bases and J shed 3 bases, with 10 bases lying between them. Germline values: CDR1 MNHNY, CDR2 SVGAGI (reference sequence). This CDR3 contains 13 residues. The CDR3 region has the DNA TGTGCCAGCAGTCTGGACGGGGACACTGAAGCTTTCTTT. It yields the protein CASSLDGDTEAFF.

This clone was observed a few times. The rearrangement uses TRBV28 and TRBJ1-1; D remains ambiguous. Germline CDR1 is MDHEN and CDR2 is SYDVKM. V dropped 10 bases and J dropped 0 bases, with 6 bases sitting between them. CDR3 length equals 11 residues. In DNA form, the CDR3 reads TGTGCCATTGAGCTGAACACTGAAGCTTTCTTT. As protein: CAIELNTEAFF.

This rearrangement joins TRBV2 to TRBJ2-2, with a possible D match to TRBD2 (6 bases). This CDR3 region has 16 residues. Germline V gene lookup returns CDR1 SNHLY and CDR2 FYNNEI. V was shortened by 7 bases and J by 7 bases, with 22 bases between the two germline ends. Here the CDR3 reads CASTPSGGGRDGELFF. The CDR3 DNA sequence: TGTGCCAGCACCCCCTCTGGGGGAGGCCGGGACGGGGAGCTGTTTTTT. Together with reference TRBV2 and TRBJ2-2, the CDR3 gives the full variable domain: EPEVTQTPSHQVTQMGQEVILRCVPISNHLYFYWYRQILGQKVEFLVSFYNNEISEKSEIFDDQFSVERPDGSNFTLKIRSTKLEDSAMYFCASTPSGGGRDGELFFGEGSRLTVL.

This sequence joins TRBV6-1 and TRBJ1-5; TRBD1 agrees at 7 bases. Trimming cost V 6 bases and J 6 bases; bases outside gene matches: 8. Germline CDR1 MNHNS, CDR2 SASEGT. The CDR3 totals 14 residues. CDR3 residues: CASRDRATTQPQHF. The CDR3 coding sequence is TGTGCCAGCAGAGACAGGGCGACGACTCAGCCCCAGCATTTT.

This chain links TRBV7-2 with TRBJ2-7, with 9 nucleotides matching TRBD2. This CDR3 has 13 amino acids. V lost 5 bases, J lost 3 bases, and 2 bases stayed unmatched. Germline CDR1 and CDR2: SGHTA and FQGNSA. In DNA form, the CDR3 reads TGTGCCAGCAGCGTTAGCGGGAGCTACGAGCAGTACTTC. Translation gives CASSVSGSYEQYF. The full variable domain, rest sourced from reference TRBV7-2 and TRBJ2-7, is GAGVSQSPSNKVTEKGKDVELRCDPISGHTALYWYRQSLGQGLEFLIYFQGNSAPDKSGLPSDRFSAERTGGSVSTLTIQRTQQEDSAVYLCASSVSGSYEQYFGPGTRLTVT.

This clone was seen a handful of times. CDR3: CASRDGQGEKNEQFF. Here the CDR3 DNA reads TGTGCCAGCAGGGACGGACAGGGGGAAAAGAATGAGCAGTTCTTC. V and J are TRBV6-1 and TRBJ2-1, with 10 bases fitting TRBD1. Germline values: CDR1 MNHNS, CDR2 SASEGT. Germline trimming cut 6 bases from V and 7 bases from J; bases unmatched to any gene: 9. The CDR3 is 15 residues long.

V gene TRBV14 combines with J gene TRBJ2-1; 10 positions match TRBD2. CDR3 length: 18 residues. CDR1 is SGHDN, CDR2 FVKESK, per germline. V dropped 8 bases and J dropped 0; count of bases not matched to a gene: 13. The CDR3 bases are TGTGCCAGCCCTTCTCCGGGACTAGCGCCGAGCTCCTACAATGAGCAGTTCTTC. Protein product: CASPSPGLAPSSYNEQFF.

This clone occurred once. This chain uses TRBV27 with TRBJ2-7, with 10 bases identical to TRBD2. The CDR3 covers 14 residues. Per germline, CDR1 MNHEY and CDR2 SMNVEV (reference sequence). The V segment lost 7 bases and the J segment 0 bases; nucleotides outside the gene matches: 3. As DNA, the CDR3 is TGTGCCAGCACCTGGACTAGCGGCTCCTACGAGCAGTACTTC. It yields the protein CASTWTSGSYEQYF.

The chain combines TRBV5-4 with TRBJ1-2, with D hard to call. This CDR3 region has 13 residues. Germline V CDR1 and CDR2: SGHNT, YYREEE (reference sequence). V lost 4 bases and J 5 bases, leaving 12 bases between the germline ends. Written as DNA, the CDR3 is TGTGCCAGCAGCGGCGGCGTTTCTTATGGCTACACCTTC. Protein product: CASSGGVSYGYTF.

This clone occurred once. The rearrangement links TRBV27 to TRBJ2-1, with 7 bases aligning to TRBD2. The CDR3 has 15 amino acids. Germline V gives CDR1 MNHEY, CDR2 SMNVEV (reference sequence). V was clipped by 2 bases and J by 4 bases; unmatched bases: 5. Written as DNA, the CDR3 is TGTGCCAGCAGTTTAACTAGCGAACAATACAATGAGCAGTTCTTC. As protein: CASSLTSEQYNEQFF.

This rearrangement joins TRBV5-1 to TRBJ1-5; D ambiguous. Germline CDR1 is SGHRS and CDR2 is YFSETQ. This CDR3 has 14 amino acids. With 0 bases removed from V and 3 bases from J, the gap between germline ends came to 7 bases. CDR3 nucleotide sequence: TGCGCCAGCAGCTTGGGACAAGTCAATCAGCCCCAGCATTTT. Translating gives CASSLGQVNQPQHF.

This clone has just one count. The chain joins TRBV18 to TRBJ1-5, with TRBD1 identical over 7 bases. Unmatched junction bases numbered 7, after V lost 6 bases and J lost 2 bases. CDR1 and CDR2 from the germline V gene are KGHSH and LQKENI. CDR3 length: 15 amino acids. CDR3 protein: CASSPGGGRNQPQHF. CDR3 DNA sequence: TGTGCCAGCTCCCCTGGAGGGGGCCGCAATCAGCCCCAGCATTTT.

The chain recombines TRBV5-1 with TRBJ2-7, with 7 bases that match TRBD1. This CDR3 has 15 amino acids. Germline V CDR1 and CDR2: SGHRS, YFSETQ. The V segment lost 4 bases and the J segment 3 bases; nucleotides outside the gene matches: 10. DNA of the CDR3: TGCGCCAGCAGCACTGGAACAGGGGAGTACTACGAGCAGTACTTC. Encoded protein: CASSTGTGEYYEQYF.

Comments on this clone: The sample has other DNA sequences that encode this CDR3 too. The CDR3 spells CAISGGLGGTDTQYF. The CDR3 coding sequence is TGTGCCATCAGTGGGGGGCTAGGGGGCACAGATACGCAGTATTTT. This chain uses TRBV10-3 with TRBJ2-3, with D perhaps matching TRBD1 (6 bases). Germline V gives CDR1 ENHRY, CDR2 SYGVKD. V dropped 4 bases and J dropped 1 base, with 12 bases sitting between them. This CDR3 has 15 amino acids.

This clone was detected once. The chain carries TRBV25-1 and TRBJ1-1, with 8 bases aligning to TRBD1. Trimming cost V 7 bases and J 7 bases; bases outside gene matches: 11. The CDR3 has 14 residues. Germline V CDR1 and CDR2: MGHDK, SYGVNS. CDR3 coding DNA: TGTGCCAGCAAAGCACTGGACAGGGACCTTGAAGCTTTCTTT. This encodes CASKALDRDLEAFF.

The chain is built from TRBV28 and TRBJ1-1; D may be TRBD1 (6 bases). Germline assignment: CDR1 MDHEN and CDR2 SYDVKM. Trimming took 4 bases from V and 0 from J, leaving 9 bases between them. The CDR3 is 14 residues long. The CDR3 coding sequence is TGTGCCAGCAGTTCCAGGGGCTTGAACACTGAAGCTTTCTTT. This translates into CASSSRGLNTEAFF.

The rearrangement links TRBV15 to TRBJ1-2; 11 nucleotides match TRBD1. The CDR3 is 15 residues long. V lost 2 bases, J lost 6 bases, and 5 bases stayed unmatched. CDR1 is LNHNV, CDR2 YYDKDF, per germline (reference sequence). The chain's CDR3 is CATSRIGGQGDGYTF. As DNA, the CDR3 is TGTGCCACCAGCAGAATAGGGGGACAGGGGGATGGCTACACCTTC. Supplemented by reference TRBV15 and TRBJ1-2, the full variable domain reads DAMVIQNPRYQVTQFGKPVTLSCSQTLNHNVMYWYQQKSSQAPKLLFHYYDKDFNNEADTPDNFQSRRPNTSFCFLDIRSPGLGDTAMYLCATSRIGGQGDGYTFGSGTRLTVV.

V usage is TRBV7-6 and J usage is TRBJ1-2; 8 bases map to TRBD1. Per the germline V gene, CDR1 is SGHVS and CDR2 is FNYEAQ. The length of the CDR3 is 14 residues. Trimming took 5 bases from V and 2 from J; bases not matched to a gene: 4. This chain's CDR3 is CASSPRTGNYGYTF. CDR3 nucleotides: TGTGCCAGCAGCCCTAGGACAGGGAACTATGGCTACACCTTC.

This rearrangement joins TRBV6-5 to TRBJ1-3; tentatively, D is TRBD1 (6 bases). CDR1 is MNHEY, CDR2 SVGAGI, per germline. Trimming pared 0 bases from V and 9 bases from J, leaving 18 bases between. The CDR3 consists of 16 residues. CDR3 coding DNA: TGTGCCAGCAGTTACTCGATAGGCCGGGGGGGCGGCACCATATATTTT. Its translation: CASSYSIGRGGGTIYF.

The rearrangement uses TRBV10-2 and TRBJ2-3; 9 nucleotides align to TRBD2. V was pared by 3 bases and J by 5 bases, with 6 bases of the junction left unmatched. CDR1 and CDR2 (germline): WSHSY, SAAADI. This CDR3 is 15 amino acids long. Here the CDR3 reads CASSDLIAGEDTQYF. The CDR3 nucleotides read TGCGCCAGCAGTGATTTGATAGCGGGAGAAGATACGCAGTATTTT.

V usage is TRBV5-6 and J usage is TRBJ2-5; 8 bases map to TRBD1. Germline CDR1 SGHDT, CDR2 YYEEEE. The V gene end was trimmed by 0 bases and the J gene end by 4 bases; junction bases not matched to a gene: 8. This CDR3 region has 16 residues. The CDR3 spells CASSLVAGGYRETQYF. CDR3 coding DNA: TGTGCCAGCAGCTTGGTGGCAGGGGGCTACAGAGAGACCCAGTACTTC.

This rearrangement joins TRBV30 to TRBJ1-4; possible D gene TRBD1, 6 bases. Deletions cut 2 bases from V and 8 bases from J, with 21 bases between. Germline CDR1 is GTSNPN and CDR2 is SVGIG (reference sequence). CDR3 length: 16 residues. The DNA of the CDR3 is TGTGCCTGGAGTTACGACCCTTGGGGCGACAGGGAAAAACTGTTTTTT. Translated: CAWSYDPWGDREKLFF.